Following are 25 T cell receptor beta chains from one sample sequenced in a study of blood T cells in healthy people across ages. A sample-barcoded 5' primer and a J-beta primer mix were used in a second PCR of about 6 to 12 cycles. From the 5' RACE reads, TCRdb called clonotypes with MiXCR, one entry per CDR3 protein. Found here are roughly 1,800,000 distinct CDR3 sequences, around half of them singletons; the top ten hold around 2.1%. Sequencing was carried out using blood. The receptors come from a middle-aged woman in good health.

V is TRBV7-2 and J is TRBJ2-3; D is tentatively TRBD1 or TRBD2 (6 bases each). Germline V lookup: CDR1 SGHTA, CDR2 FQGNSA. Trimming took off 5 bases at V and 9 bases at J, with 18 bases between the two ends. CDR3 size: 14 residues. For the CDR3, the DNA is TGTGCCAGCAGCCCCGTTAGGGGGGTAGAGACGCAGTATTTT. It yields the protein CASSPVRGVETQYF. Drawing the rest from reference TRBV7-2 and TRBJ2-3, the complete variable domain is GAGVSQSPSNKVTEKGKDVELRCDPISGHTALYWYRQSLGQGLEFLIYFQGNSAPDKSGLPSDRFSAERTGGSVSTLTIQRTQQEDSAVYLCASSPVRGVETQYFGPGTRLTVL.

This clonotype was seen a handful of times. The chain is built from TRBV12-3 or TRBV12-4 and TRBJ2-7; D perhaps matches TRBD1 (5 bases). The CDR3 is made up of 13 amino acids. Trimming removed 3 bases at V and 6 bases at J, with 12 bases between. CDR3 nucleotide sequence: TGTGCCAGCAGTTTTGGCAGGGCAAGCGAGCAGTACTTC. Its translation is CASSFGRASEQYF.

V is TRBV12-3 or TRBV12-4 and J is TRBJ2-3; 8 positions match TRBD1. The CDR3 runs to 14 residues. V lost 5 bases to trimming and J lost 4 bases; unmatched junction nucleotides: 5. The CDR3 bases are TGTGCCAGCAGTCCCCCGGACAGGGCAGATACGCAGTATTTT. Amino acids: CASSPPDRADTQYF.

With regard to this clonotype: Germline is not matched at one junction end, which may reflect a read error. The gene calls are TRBV7-9 and TRBJ1-1; TRBD1 matches at 10 bases. The CDR3 is 14 amino acids. Germline CDR1 SEHNR, CDR2 FQNEAQ (reference sequence). CDR3 coding DNA: TGTACCAGCAGCCACCGGGACAGGGGCACTGAAGCTTTCTTT. Translating it yields CTSSHRDRGTEAFF.

The V call is TRBV20-1, the J call TRBJ1-1; D possibly corresponds to TRBD1 (6 bases). The CDR3 is 12 amino acids. V lost 2 bases, J lost 6 bases, and 10 bases lay in between. The germline gives CDR1 DFQATT, CDR2 SNEGSKA (reference sequence). This CDR3 is CSARQGYAEAFF. The CDR3 nucleotides read TGCAGTGCTAGACAGGGGTACGCTGAAGCTTTCTTT.

This clonotype came up a few times. Here the CDR3 reads CASSEQPDPVLSTDTQYF. The CDR3 DNA is TGTGCCAGCAGTGAACAGCCGGACCCCGTTTTGAGCACAGATACGCAGTATTTT. The J gene is TRBJ2-3, the V gene TRBV6-1; D call uncertain. Deletions cut 2 bases from V and 0 bases from J, with 18 bases between. Germline CDR1 MNHNS, CDR2 SASEGT. This CDR3 is built from 18 residues.

The V call is TRBV9, the J call TRBJ1-2; D uncertain. The germline V and J ends were trimmed by 5 bases and 8 bases, with 19 bases remaining between them. The CDR3 is made up of 14 amino acids. Germline assignment: CDR1 SGDLS and CDR2 YYNGEE. CDR3 amino acids: CASSALSNRVGYTF. CDR3 in DNA: TGTGCCAGCAGTGCCCTTAGCAACCGTGTGGGCTACACCTTC.

This clonotype has just a few counts. The gene calls are TRBV7-2 and TRBJ2-7; D call uncertain. This CDR3 region has 13 residues. Trimming left V 3 bases short and J 7 bases short, with 13 bases between. Per the germline V gene, CDR1 is SGHTA and CDR2 is FQGNSA. CDR3 in DNA: TGTGCCAGCAGCTTTGACACGGGTGGAGAGCAGTACTTC. It is translated as CASSFDTGGEQYF.

This clonotype has a handful of counts. The rearrangement uses TRBV5-1 and TRBJ2-4; no definite D call. The end of the DNA fits TRBJ2-7 better, so the J call may be wrong. Germline CDR1 and CDR2: SGHRS and YFSETQ. This CDR3 region has 14 residues. The CDR3 loop is CASSLAARSYEQYF. Here the CDR3 DNA reads TGCGCCAGCAGCTTGGCGGCCAGATCCTACGAGCAGTACTTC.

V and J are TRBV20-1 and TRBJ2-5; weak D call: TRBD2 (6 bases). The ends were cut back, 2 bases at V and 3 bases at J, with 7 bases in the middle. This CDR3 is 12 amino acids long. In germline, CDR1 is DFQATT, CDR2 SNEGSKA (reference sequence). The CDR3 DNA reads as TGCAGTGCTAGACCGGGAGAAGAGACCCAGTACTTC. Translation: CSARPGEETQYF.

The chain combines TRBV20-1 with TRBJ2-1; 10 nucleotides line up with TRBD2. The CDR3 is 14 amino acids. In germline, CDR1 is DFQATT, CDR2 SNEGSKA (reference sequence). V shed 5 bases, J shed 4 bases, and the junction held 5 bases outside the gene matches. CDR3 coding DNA: TGCAGTGCTCAAGTGACTAGCGGGTACAATGAGCAGTTCTTC. Translated, it gives CSAQVTSGYNEQFF.

The J gene is TRBJ2-5, the V gene TRBV20-1, with TRBD2 identical over 10 bases. This CDR3 has 14 amino acids. The germline V gene encodes CDR1 DFQATT and CDR2 SNEGSKA (reference sequence). After removal of 2 bases from V and 5 bases from J, the junction contained 5 bases not matched to a gene. The CDR3 loop reads CSARPSGGGETQYF. The CDR3 region has the DNA TGCAGTGCTAGACCTAGCGGGGGAGGGGAGACCCAGTACTTC.

This chain joins TRBV12-3 or TRBV12-4 and TRBJ2-3, with D tentatively TRBD1 or TRBD2 (5 bases each). This CDR3 is 12 amino acids long. V was clipped by 6 bases and J by 7 bases, with 11 bases between them. The CDR3 DNA is TGTGCCAGCAGATCGGGACCTAATACGCAGTATTTT. Translating gives CASRSGPNTQYF.

CDR3 in amino acids: CASSSTGSGSEAFF. As DNA, the CDR3 is TGCGCCAGCAGCTCGACGGGCTCTGGGTCTGAAGCTTTCTTT. The V gene is TRBV5-1, the J gene TRBJ1-1, with D hard to call. With 3 bases removed from V and 6 bases from J, the gap between germline ends came to 15 bases. This CDR3 is built from 14 residues. Germline V gives CDR1 SGHRS, CDR2 YFSETQ.

Only a few counts were recorded for this clonotype. The CDR3 region has the DNA TGCAGTGCTACTAACACCAATAGCAATCAGCCCCAGCATTTT. Protein product: CSATNTNSNQPQHF. This chain uses TRBV20-1 with TRBJ1-5; the D is unclear. V dropped 4 bases and J dropped 0 bases, with 10 bases sitting between them. The CDR3 sequence is 14 residues long. CDR1 DFQATT and CDR2 SNEGSKA come from the germline V gene (reference sequence).

Comments on this clonotype: This may be a read error, as it is one base from a much larger clone. This chain joins TRBV29-1 and TRBJ2-1, with TRBD1 matching 8 bases. CDR1 and CDR2 from the germline V gene are SQVTM and ANQGSEA. V was clipped by 4 bases and J by 13 bases; unmatched bases: 12. The CDR3 has 13 amino acids. The CDR3 region is CSVVQGAQETQFF. The CDR3 DNA reads as TGCAGCGTTGTTCAGGGGGCACAAGAGACCCAGTTCTTC.

This clonotype has only a few counts. The chain couples TRBV7-8 to TRBJ2-4; 11 positions agree with TRBD1. The CDR3 length is 16 residues. Germline CDR1 is SGHVS and CDR2 is FQNEAQ. V dropped 5 bases and J dropped 3; count of bases not matched to a gene: 6. CDR3 nucleotide sequence: TGTGCCAGCAGCACAGGACAGGGGGCGGTCAAAAACATTCAGTACTTC. It yields the protein CASSTGQGAVKNIQYF.

The V gene is TRBV6-5, the J gene TRBJ2-1; no definite D call. CDR1 and CDR2 (germline): MNHEY, SVGAGI. CDR3 length: 12 amino acids. The V gene lost 7 bases and the J gene lost 9 bases, with 13 bases spanning the gap. Here the CDR3 reads CASIVSSPEQFF. The DNA for the CDR3 is TGTGCCAGCATAGTCAGCTCGCCTGAGCAGTTCTTC.

This chain joins TRBV15 and TRBJ2-1; 8 bases are shared with TRBD2. CDR1 is LNHNV and CDR2 is YYDKDF in the germline V gene (reference sequence). The CDR3 has 16 residues. V lost 3 bases to trimming and J lost 4 bases; unmatched junction nucleotides: 8. The CDR3 DNA sequence: TGTGCCACCAGCAGGTCTTCTGCGGGGGGATACAATGAGCAGTTCTTC. It codes for CATSRSSAGGYNEQFF.

A note on this clonotype: Mismatch with germline at one junction end may stem from a read error. The J gene is TRBJ2-1, the V gene TRBV28, with D uncertain. Germline V gene data show CDR1 as MDHEN and CDR2 as SYDVKM. There are 13 residues in the CDR3. The CDR3 protein is CASSFRASNEQFF. CDR3 coding DNA: TGCGCCAGCAGTTTTAGAGCTAGCAATGAGCAGTTCTTC.

At least ten counts were recorded for this clonotype. The chain links TRBV11-1 to TRBJ2-6; D uncertain. The CDR3 totals 13 residues. Looked up from germline, CDR1 is SGHAT and CDR2 is FQDESV (reference sequence). The V gene lost 4 bases and the J gene lost 4 bases, with 5 bases spanning the gap. CDR3 loop: CASSSEGANVLTF. CDR3 coding DNA: TGTGCCAGCAGCTCGGAGGGGGCCAACGTCCTGACTTTC.

The chain employs TRBV5-1 and TRBJ2-4; D possibly corresponds to TRBD1 (5 bases). The end of the DNA is better explained by TRBJ2-7, so the J call may be wrong. CDR3 length equals 13 residues. Looked up from germline, CDR1 is SGHRS and CDR2 is YFSETQ. The CDR3 nucleotides read TGCGCCAGCAGCTTAATCGCAGGGAACGAGCAGTACTTC. The encoded protein is CASSLIAGNEQYF.

The rearrangement links TRBV12-3 or TRBV12-4 to TRBJ2-5; D ambiguous. Trimming took 3 bases from V and 2 from J, leaving 10 bases between them. The CDR3 sequence is 14 residues long. CDR3 sequence (DNA): TGTGCCAGCAGTTTCCTGCGGCCACAAGAGACCCAGTACTTC. It is translated as CASSFLRPQETQYF.

The genes are TRBV7-9 and TRBJ1-4; no clear D gene. Germline CDR1 is SEHNR and CDR2 is FQNEAQ (reference sequence). The V end was cut by 4 bases, the J end by 0 bases, with 21 bases between. The CDR3 length is 19 residues. As DNA, the CDR3 is TGTGCCAGCAGCTCCCCCCTTGGGCCAGACCCTTCAACTAATGAAAAACTGTTTTTT. Its protein is CASSSPLGPDPSTNEKLFF.

The chain carries TRBV6-2 or TRBV6-3 and TRBJ2-5; no clear D. With 6 bases removed from V and 11 bases from J, the gap between germline ends came to 22 bases. From germline, CDR1 is MNHEY and CDR2 SVGEGT. The length of the CDR3 is 14 residues. CDR3 coding DNA: TGTGCCAGCAGCGCCTTTGAGAGGTACAATGAGCAGTACTTC. Its protein product is CASSAFERYNEQYF.